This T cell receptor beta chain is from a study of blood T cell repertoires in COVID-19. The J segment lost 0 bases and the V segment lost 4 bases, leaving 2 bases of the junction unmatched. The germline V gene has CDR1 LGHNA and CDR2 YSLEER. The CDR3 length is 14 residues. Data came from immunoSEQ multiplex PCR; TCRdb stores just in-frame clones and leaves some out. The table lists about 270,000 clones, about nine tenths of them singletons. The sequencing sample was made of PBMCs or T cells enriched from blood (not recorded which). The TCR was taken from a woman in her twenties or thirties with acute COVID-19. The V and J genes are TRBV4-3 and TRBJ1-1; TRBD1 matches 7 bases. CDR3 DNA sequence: TGCGCCAGCAGCCCTGGACAGGTGAACACTGAAGCTTTCTTT. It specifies CASSPGQVNTEAFF.